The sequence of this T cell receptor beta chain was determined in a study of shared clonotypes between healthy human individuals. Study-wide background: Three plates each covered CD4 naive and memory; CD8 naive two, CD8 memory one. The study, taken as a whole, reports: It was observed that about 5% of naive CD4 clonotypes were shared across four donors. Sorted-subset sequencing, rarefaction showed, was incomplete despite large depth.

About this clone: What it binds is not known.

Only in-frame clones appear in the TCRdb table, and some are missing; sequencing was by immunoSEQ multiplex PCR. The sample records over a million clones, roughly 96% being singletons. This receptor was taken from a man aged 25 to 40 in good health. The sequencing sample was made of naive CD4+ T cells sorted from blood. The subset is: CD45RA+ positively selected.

Written as DNA, the CDR3 is TGTGCCAGCAGCGTCAGGTTGAACACTGAAGCTTTCTTT. It codes for CASSVRLNTEAFF. The genes are TRBV9 and TRBJ1-1; the D is unclear. Germline CDR1 and CDR2: SGDLS and YYNGEE. The CDR3 covers 13 residues. V lost 2 bases, J lost 0 bases, and 5 bases lay in between.